The rows below give T cell receptor beta chains drawn from one sample of a study of cytomegalovirus exposure and HLA in healthy donors. TCRdb's table, derived via immunoSEQ multiplex PCR, lists solely in-frame clones and lacks some. The data hold 270,000 or so clones, with around 90% observed a single time. Sequencing was performed on PBMCs. The receptor set was obtained from a girl aged 2 to 9 in good health and CMV-seronegative. Both conserved end residues are part of each CDR3. The D gene is left open where the match is weak. Where a row states a size, it is once, few, many or the class of an expanded clone; other rows omit it.

d_call clone_size j_call v_call cdr3_nt cdr3_aa
TRBD2 - TRBJ2-5 TRBV5-4 TGTGCCAGCAGCCTGACTGGGGAGGGAGAAGGGACCCAGTACTTC CASSLTGEGEGTQYF
- few TRBJ1-1 TRBV5-1 TGCGCCAGCAGCTTGGGAAGGGGGAGTGAAGCTTTCTTT CASSLGRGSEAFF
TRBD1 - TRBJ1-1 TRBV13 TGTGCCAGCAGCGCGGGGACAGAAGCTGAAGCTTTCTTT CASSAGTEAEAFF
- - TRBJ1-6 TRBV5-1 TGCGCCAGCAGCATACATTCCCCGCAGAACTATAATTCACCCCTCCACTTT CASSIHSPQNYNSPLHF
- - TRBJ1-2 TRBV7-9 TGTGCCAGCAGCCCCCAACCGGGACAAGGGGTATATTCTCGCTATGGCTACACCTTC CASSPQPGQGVYSRYGYTF
TRBD1 - TRBJ1-5 TRBV18 TGTGCCAGCTCACCTGGACAGGGAGGCAATCAGCCCCAGCATTTT CASSPGQGGNQPQHF
TRBD1 - TRBJ2-3 TRBV7-8 TGTGCCAGCAGCTACCGGACAGGGAGCACAGATACGCAGTATTTT CASSYRTGSTDTQYF
TRBD2 - TRBJ2-7 TRBV5-1 TGCGCCAGCAGCTTGGTGGCTAGCGGGGACTACGAGCAGTACTTC CASSLVASGDYEQYF
TRBD1 - TRBJ2-7 TRBV7-2 TGTGCCAGCCTAGAAGGGGGCTCCACCTACGAGCAGTACTTC CASLEGGSTYEQYF
- - TRBJ1-5 TRBV27 TGTGCCACCAGACTCAGGGATCGTCAGCCCCAGCATTTT CATRLRDRQPQHF
TRBD2 - TRBJ2-1 TRBV5-1 TGCGCCAGCAGCTTAGCGGGGGGCAACTTCAATGAGCAGTTCTTC CASSLAGGNFNEQFF
- once TRBJ1-4 TRBV28 TGTGCCACCCGAAACAGGTGGGCGACAGCGAAAAAGGCAACTAATGAAAAACTGTTTTTT CATRNRWATAKKATNEKLFF
TRBD2 few TRBJ2-1 TRBV27 TGTGCCAGCAGTTCCACTAGCGGAAAAATATACAATGAGCAGTTCTTC CASSSTSGKIYNEQFF
TRBD2 - TRBJ2-3 TRBV27 TGTGCCAGCGGGCTAGCGGGAGTTTCAGATACGCAGTATTTT CASGLAGVSDTQYF
TRBD1 - TRBJ2-2 TRBV5-8 TGTGCCAGCAGGCGGACAGGGGACACCGGGGAGCTGTTTTTT CASRRTGDTGELFF
TRBD2 - TRBJ2-5 TRBV2 TGTGCCAGCAGTGGACTAGCGGGGGAGACCCAGTACTTC CASSGLAGETQYF
TRBD2 - TRBJ2-2 TRBV2 TGTGCCAGCACGGGACTAGTGGACACCGGGGAGCTGTTTTTT CASTGLVDTGELFF
TRBD1 - TRBJ1-5 TRBV6-1 TGTGCCAGCAGTGAAGAGCGAACAGGGGGCTACAATCAGCCCCAGCATTTT CASSEERTGGYNQPQHF
- - TRBJ1-1 TRBV6-6 TGTGCCAGCAGTTACAGTTACTCCATGGGAGATGCTTTCTTT CASSYSYSMGDAFF
- - TRBJ2-7 TRBV29-1 TGCAGCGTTAAGAGAGAGACTGGAGAGCAGTACTTC CSVKRETGEQYF
TRBD1 - TRBJ2-1 TRBV5-1 TGCGCCAGCAGCTTGACGGGACAGGGTGACAATGAGCAGTTCTTC CASSLTGQGDNEQFF
- - TRBJ2-7 TRBV2 TGTGCCAGCAGACCGGACATTTCCTACGAGCAGTACTTC CASRPDISYEQYF
TRBD2 once TRBJ2-3 TRBV5-1 TGCGCCAGCAGCCCAAAGGGACAGCCACCCGGGACTAGCGGGGGAACAGATACGCAGTATTTT CASSPKGQPPGTSGGTDTQYF
- - TRBJ2-1 TRBV4-1 TGCGCCAGCAGCCAAGAGCAAATACCAGCGCCGTCCTACAATGAGCAGTTCTTC CASSQEQIPAPSYNEQFF
- - TRBJ1-5 TRBV28 TGTGCCAGCATCAGTATTGGTGATCAGCCCCAGCATTTT CASISIGDQPQHF
TRBD2 - TRBJ2-3 TRBV7-2 TGTGCCAGCAGCTCCCAACTAGCGGGGGGATCAGATACGCAGTATTTT CASSSQLAGGSDTQYF
TRBD2 - TRBJ2-2 TRBV7-2 TGTGCCAGCAGCGAGACTAGCGGGAGGGCCGCCGGGGAGCTGTTTTTT CASSETSGRAAGELFF
- - TRBJ1-1 TRBV30 TGTGCCTGGAGAAACCAGGGAGGAACTGAAGCTTTCTTT CAWRNQGGTEAFF
TRBD2 - TRBJ2-7 TRBV11-3 TGTGCCAGCAGCTTTCCGTCACTAGCGGGGGATTACGAGCAGTACTTC CASSFPSLAGDYEQYF
- - TRBJ1-4 TRBV5-8 TGTGCCAGCAGCATTCGTGAAAAACTGTTTTTT CASSIREKLFF
- - TRBJ2-1 TRBV11-2 TGTGCCAGCAGCTTAGAGACCCCTAGGAATGAGCAGTTCTTC CASSLETPRNEQFF
- - TRBJ2-2 TRBV29-1 TGCAGCGTCTATGCCGGGGAGCTGTTTTTT CSVYAGELFF
TRBD1 - TRBJ1-4 TRBV9 TGTGCCAGCAGCCCGACAGGGTTTAATGAAAAACTGTTTTTT CASSPTGFNEKLFF
TRBD1 few TRBJ2-7 TRBV10-2 TGCGCCAGCAGTGAGCCGGGACAGGGAAAGGGCGAGCAGTACTTC CASSEPGQGKGEQYF
TRBD2 - TRBJ2-1 TRBV6-6 TGTGCCAGCAGTCCCCGGAGGACTAGCGGGGTCAATGAGCAGTTCTTC CASSPRRTSGVNEQFF
TRBD2 - TRBJ2-7 TRBV5-4 TGTGCCAGCAGCTCCCCGGGACTAGCGGCTTTACGGGGCGAGCAGTACTTC CASSSPGLAALRGEQYF
- - TRBJ2-7 TRBV9 TGTGCCAGCAGCGTAGAGGGAGAGGACGAGCAGTACTTC CASSVEGEDEQYF
- - TRBJ2-2 TRBV6-1 TGTGCCAGCAGTGATCTCAACAGCGGGGAGCTGTTTTTT CASSDLNSGELFF
- - TRBJ2-1 TRBV19 TGTGCCAGTAGTATAGTCCAGGGCCACCGGGAGCAGTTCTTC CASSIVQGHREQFF
TRBD1 - TRBJ2-7 TRBV29-1 TGCAGCGTGACGGGACAGCTCTACGAGCAGTACTTC CSVTGQLYEQYF
TRBD1 - TRBJ2-7 TRBV27 TGTGCCAGCAGGTATAACCGGGACAGGGGGTTCTACGAGCAGTACTTC CASRYNRDRGFYEQYF
TRBD2 - TRBJ2-7 TRBV4-2 TGTGCCAGCAGCCCGTCTGGCGCGCCGGGGGGATCCGAGCAGTACTTC CASSPSGAPGGSEQYF
TRBD2 - TRBJ2-7 TRBV5-1 TGCGCCAGCAGCACTTCCTCAGCGGGAAATCCGTACGAGCAGTACTTC CASSTSSAGNPYEQYF
TRBD1 - TRBJ2-3 TRBV15 TGTGCCACCAGCAGTCACGGAGGACAGGGGACAGATACGCAGTATTTT CATSSHGGQGTDTQYF
TRBD2 - TRBJ2-1 TRBV6-5 TGTGCCAGCAAAAGCGGGAGGGCAAATGAGCAGTTCTTC CASKSGRANEQFF
TRBD1 - TRBJ2-7 TRBV10-3 TGTGCCATGGCTGCCGGGACAGCGGCCTACGAGCAGTACTTC CAMAAGTAAYEQYF
- - TRBJ1-6 TRBV28 TGTGCCAGCAGTTTTTTCAGTACGACAAACTCCTATAATTCACCCCTCCACTTT CASSFFSTTNSYNSPLHF
TRBD2 - TRBJ2-2 TRBV27 TGTGCCAGCAGTTTATCGGGGAGGACTAGCTCGAACACCGGGGAGCTGTTTTTT CASSLSGRTSSNTGELFF
- - TRBJ1-1 TRBV5-1 TGCGCCAGCAGCTTGAGGGGGATAGACACTGAAGCTTTCTTT CASSLRGIDTEAFF
- - TRBJ2-5 TRBV27 TGTGCCAGCAGTTTCCGACTTACTAGGCTACAAGAGACCCAGTACTTC CASSFRLTRLQETQYF
TRBD1 few TRBJ2-3 TRBV10-3 TGTGCCATCAGTGCCTTTCCGAAGGGGGCTAGCACAGATACGCAGTATTTT CAISAFPKGASTDTQYF
TRBD1 - TRBJ1-2 TRBV16 TGTGCCAGCAGCCGGACAGGTAGGAGCTACACCTTC CASSRTGRSYTF